This passage covers 5 T cell receptor beta chains from one sample sequenced in a study of T cells in Graves' hyperthyroidism and ophthalmopathy. The investigators amplified TCR beta CDR3 regions from RNA transcripts. HTBI primers were the set used in a first-round RT-PCR of the TCR CDR3. TCRdb itself ran the multiplex PCR reads through MiXCR, one entry per CDR3 protein. The sample includes around 720,000 distinct CDR3 sequences, 35% of them seen just once. Sequences were obtained from blood. Receptors originate from a woman between 40 and 55 years old with Graves' hyperthyroidism.

This clonotype has more than one count but fewer than ten. A much larger clonotype is one base distant, so this may be a read error. This chain joins TRBV7-7 and TRBJ1-6; 7 bases match TRBD1. The CDR3 has 15 amino acids. Looked up from germline, CDR1 is SSHAT and CDR2 is FNYEAQ (reference sequence). The CDR3 DNA follows: TGTGCTAGCAGCAGGGGGGACCAGCCAAGTTCACCCCTCCACTTT. Protein product: CASSRGDQPSSPLHF.

The V call is TRBV10-3, the J call TRBJ1-2; 8 positions agree with TRBD1. J lost 7 bases, V lost 8 bases, and 12 bases had no gene match. Germline CDR1 and CDR2: ENHRY and SYGVKD. This CDR3 spans 14 amino acids. CDR3 coding DNA: TGTGCCATCGGTGCTCCGGACAGGGAGGGTGGCTACACCTTC. Amino acids: CAIGAPDREGGYTF.

This clonotype was seen a few times. The chain uses TRBV4-1 and TRBJ2-7; TRBD1 aligns across 9 bases. Germline-derived CDR1 and CDR2 are MGHRA and YSYEKL. Losses at the gene ends were 0 bases for V and 4 bases for J; bases not matched to a gene: 4. This CDR3 has 15 amino acids. The CDR3 protein is CASSQDRGQGYEQYF. As DNA, the CDR3 is TGCGCCAGCAGCCAAGATCGGGGACAGGGTTACGAGCAGTACTTC.

Concerning this clonotype itself: Sequence at one end of the junction differs from germline and may be a read error. The gene calls are TRBV25-1 and TRBJ1-2; D possibly corresponds to TRBD1 (6 bases). Germline V lookup: CDR1 MGHDK, CDR2 SYGVNS. The CDR3 spans 15 residues. CDR3 coding DNA: TGTGCCAGCAGTGGGATGGGGACACGGAACTACGGCTACACCTTC. Amino acids: CASSGMGTRNYGYTF.

Worth noting for this clonotype: At one boundary the junction diverges from the germline segment, which might be a read error. V usage is TRBV7-7 and J usage is TRBJ1-1, with no clear D. The CDR3 has 15 residues. Per the germline V gene, CDR1 is SSHAT and CDR2 is FNYEAQ (reference sequence). The CDR3 sequence: CASSLEHKVNTEAFF. CDR3 nucleotides: TGTGCTAGCAGCTTAGAACACAAGGTGAACACTGAAGCTTTCTTT.